A single sample is the source of the 18 T cell receptor beta chains below, sequenced in a study of T cell clonality in common variable immunodeficiency. The data were produced by immunoSEQ multiplex PCR, yet TCRdb's version contains in-frame clones alone and is incomplete. The sample includes about 34,000 clones, none of them occurring once. Sequenced input: peripheral blood mononuclear cells. All receptors derive from a person between 18 and 70 years old in good health.

This clone was observed many times. The read ends 3 residues shy of where the CDR3 ends; the end is completed using the germline J gene. The V gene is TRBV5-1, the J gene TRBJ1-2, with D possibly matching TRBD1 (5 bases). Germline V gene lookup returns CDR1 SGHRS and CDR2 YFSETQ. V shed 7 bases and J shed 3 bases, with 16 bases lying between them. There are 14 residues in the CDR3. The CDR3 reads CASEGEYPDYGYTF. The part of the CDR3 DNA that was read is TGCGCCAGCGAAGGGGAGTATCCCGACTATGGC.

Ten or more counts support this clone. The read terminates 3 residues before the CDR3 end, so the remaining end is supplied by the germline J gene. The J gene is TRBJ2-5, the V gene TRBV6-2 or TRBV6-3; D may be TRBD1 or TRBD2 (5 bases each). Germline CDR1 is MNHEY and CDR2 is SVGEGT. Trimming stripped 5 bases from V and 4 bases from J, with 11 bases between. The CDR3 consists of 13 residues. The CDR3 spells CASSKGERETQYF. Incomplete CDR3 DNA: TGTGCCAGCAGTAAAGGGGAGAGAGAGACC.

This clone was detected only a few times. The CDR3 extends 3 residues past the end of the read, so its final part is completed from the germline J gene. The chain employs TRBV19 and TRBJ2-3, with 7 bases fitting TRBD2. Germline lookup yields CDR1 LNHDA and CDR2 SQIVND (reference sequence). Germline trimming cut 5 bases from V and 1 base from J; bases unmatched to any gene: 9. This CDR3 is 16 amino acids long. The sequenced part of the CDR3 DNA is TGTGCCAGTAGTTCTCTGGCTAGCGGACGCACAGATACG. This codes for CASSSLASGRTDT. Given in full, the CDR3 is CASSSLASGRTDTQYF.

As concerns this clone: The read ends 3 residues early relative to the CDR3; the germline J gene fills the gap. The chain uses TRBV6-2 or TRBV6-3 and TRBJ2-1, with D possibly TRBD1 on 7 matching bases. V was pared by 2 bases and J by 7 bases, with 9 bases between. The CDR3 is made up of 13 amino acids. Germline V gene lookup returns CDR1 MNHEY and CDR2 SVGEGT. CDR3: CASSYAGGNEQFF. CDR3 DNA, as far as it was read: TGTGCCAGCAGTTACGCAGGGGGGAATGAG.

This clone was detected a few times. The CDR3 end falls 3 residues outside the read, so it is completed with the germline J gene. The chain joins TRBV2 to TRBJ1-5; maybe TRBD1 (6 bases). Germline V CDR1 and CDR2: SNHLY, FYNNEI. There are 15 residues in the CDR3. V lost 4 bases to trimming and J lost 5 bases, with 15 bases between them. The CDR3 is CASSATGGRHQPQHF. The part of the CDR3 DNA that was read is TGTGCCAGCAGTGCGACAGGAGGGAGACATCAGCCC.

The sample holds many counts of this clone. The read stops 3 residues short of the end of the CDR3; the missing end is completed from the germline J gene. The gene calls are TRBV7-9 and TRBJ2-3, with 8 bases matching TRBD2. The CDR3 sequence is 14 residues long. After removal of 10 bases from V and 2 bases from J, the junction contained 8 bases not matched to a gene. Germline V gene sequence: CDR1 SEHNR, CDR2 FQNEAQ (reference sequence). Partial CDR3 DNA: TGTGCCACTAGCCCAGCGGGGGTCACAGATACG. It translates to CATSPAGVTDT. The CDR3 as a whole reads CATSPAGVTDTQYF.

This clone was seen ten or more times. The read comes to an end 3 residues before the CDR3 does, leaving the germline J gene to fill in the end. This chain uses TRBV7-2 with TRBJ2-1; D might be TRBD2 (6 bases). V shed 0 bases and J shed 0 bases, with 9 bases lying between them. Germline V CDR1 and CDR2: SGHTA, FQGNSA. The CDR3 sequence is 16 residues long. The chain's CDR3 is CASSLAAAGSYNEQFF. The sequenced CDR3 bases are TGTGCCAGCAGCTTAGCGGCAGCGGGCTCCTACAATGAG.

This clone occurred a few times. One base separates it from a far larger clone, so it is likely a read error. The read ends 3 residues before the CDR3 terminus; that terminus is restored from the germline J gene. The chain carries TRBV30 and TRBJ2-7, with 7 bases lining up with TRBD2. Per the germline V gene, CDR1 is GTSNPN and CDR2 is SVGIG (reference sequence). The CDR3 runs to 12 residues. Trimming cost V 4 bases and J 3 bases; bases outside gene matches: 3. The CDR3 protein is CAWNAGDYEQYF. The covered CDR3 bases are TGTGCCTGGAATGCGGGGGACTACGAG.

This clone was counted at least ten times. The observed sequence ends 3 residues before the CDR3 terminus, with the missing tail filled in from the germline J gene. The chain joins TRBV5-4 to TRBJ1-2; D is possibly TRBD1 (6 bases). The CDR3 runs to 15 residues. V was cut by 4 bases and J by 3 bases, with 16 bases left in between. Per germline, CDR1 SGHNT and CDR2 YYREEE (reference sequence). Partial CDR3 DNA: TGTGCCAGCAGCGGGGGGCGGGGGGCGTACTATGGC. As protein: CASSGGRGAYYG. The full CDR3 protein reads CASSGGRGAYYGYTF.

This clone was seen repeatedly, ten times or more. The read comes to an end 3 residues before the CDR3 does, leaving the germline J gene to fill in the end. V usage is TRBV12-5 and J usage is TRBJ2-2; 7 nucleotides line up with TRBD1. After removal of 6 bases from V and 3 bases from J, the junction contained 4 bases not matched to a gene. The germline CDR1 and CDR2 sequences are LGHNT and FRNRAP. The CDR3 covers 14 residues. Partial CDR3 DNA: TGTGCTAGTGGAAAGGGGACAGACACCGGGGAG. It specifies CASGKGTDTGE. The whole CDR3 protein reads CASGKGTDTGELFF.

This clone was recorded at least ten times. The read ends 3 residues before the CDR3 terminus; that terminus is restored from the germline J gene. The chain is built from TRBV29-1 and TRBJ2-5, with D possibly matching TRBD1 (6 bases). Germline CDR1 reads SQVTM; CDR2 reads ANQGSEA. The ends were cut back, 6 bases at V and 5 bases at J, with 19 bases in the middle. CDR3 length: 14 amino acids. The CDR3: CSVQGTRPTETQYF. The sequenced part of the CDR3 DNA is TGCAGCGTGCAAGGGACACGCCCGACGGAGACC.

This clone was picked up many times. The read terminates 3 residues ahead of where the CDR3 ends, so the germline J gene completes it. The V gene is TRBV20-1, the J gene TRBJ2-4; 9 bases align to TRBD1. CDR3 length: 14 residues. With V trimmed by 4 bases and J by 6 bases, 7 bases remained unmatched. Germline CDR1 and CDR2: DFQATT and SNEGSKA (reference sequence). The CDR3 spells CSAKGTGSRNIQYF. The sequenced CDR3 bases are TGCAGTGCTAAAGGGACAGGGAGCCGAAACATT.

This clone was found many times. The CDR3 is cut off 3 residues early in the read; its end comes from the germline J gene. The J gene is TRBJ2-7, the V gene TRBV5-1; no definite D call. This CDR3 comprises 13 residues. Trimming removed 0 bases at V and 6 bases at J, with 10 bases between. Germline assignment: CDR1 SGHRS and CDR2 YFSETQ. The chain's CDR3 is CASSLGLRAEQYF. The sequenced CDR3 bases are TGCGCCAGCAGCTTGGGATTAAGGGCCGAG.

This clone was picked up many times. One junction end disagrees with the germline gene, perhaps due to a read error. Read data end 3 residues before the CDR3 end; the end is taken from the germline J gene. The chain combines TRBV4-2 with TRBJ2-3; 11 bases are a match to TRBD2. CDR1 LGHNA and CDR2 YNFKEQ come from the germline V gene. The CDR3 spans 16 residues. The CDR3 DNA, read in part, is TGCGCCAGCAGCCCCACTAGCGGGGGCTACACAGATACG. Residues: CASSPTSGGYTDT. The full CDR3 protein reads CASSPTSGGYTDTQYF.

In this sample, this clone turned up many times. Read data end 3 residues before the CDR3 end; the end is taken from the germline J gene. The rearrangement joins TRBV5-6 to TRBJ1-1; 7 bases are shared with TRBD1. CDR3 length equals 14 residues. Germline V gene lookup returns CDR1 SGHDT and CDR2 YYEEEE. J lost 4 bases, V lost 3 bases, and 6 bases had no gene match. The sequenced CDR3 bases are TGTGCCAGCAGCTCGACAGGGATCGGCACTGAA. The encoded protein is CASSSTGIGTE. The full CDR3 protein reads CASSSTGIGTEAFF. The complete variable domain, with remaining parts taken from reference TRBV5-6 and TRBJ1-1, reads DAGVTQSPTHLIKTRGQQVTLRCSPKSGHDTVSWYQQALGQGPQFIFQYYEEEERQRGNFPDRFSGHQFPNYSSELNVNALLLGDSALYLCASSSTGIGTEAFFGQGTRLTVV.

This clone was recorded at least ten times. The DNA ends 3 residues before the CDR3 does, and the rest of the CDR3 is filled in from the germline J gene. The V gene is TRBV12-3 or TRBV12-4, the J gene TRBJ2-3; TRBD2 matches at 11 bases. V lost 6 bases, J lost 1 base, and 6 bases stayed unmatched. The CDR3 consists of 16 residues. The CDR3 bases that were read are TGTGCCAGCAGGACTGAACTAGCGGGGGGCACAGATACG. Its protein is CASRTELAGGTDT. The whole CDR3 sequence is CASRTELAGGTDTQYF.

This clone appeared many times. The CDR3 reads CASSPTTASYGYTF. The sequenced CDR3 bases are TGTGCCAGCAGCCCGACGACGGCTAGCTATGGC. The gene calls are TRBV9 and TRBJ1-2; the D is unclear. The read ends 3 residues before the CDR3 terminus; that terminus is restored from the germline J gene. The CDR3 sequence is 14 residues long. The V end was cut by 4 bases, the J end by 4 bases, with 14 bases between. The germline CDR1 and CDR2 sequences are SGDLS and YYNGEE.

This clone was seen ten or more times. The CDR3 is cut off 3 residues early in the read; its end comes from the germline J gene. The gene calls are TRBV19 and TRBJ2-7; a possible D gene is TRBD2 (5 bases). The CDR3 extends over 15 amino acids. Germline V CDR1 and CDR2: LNHDA, SQIVND (reference sequence). Deletions cut 1 base from V and 3 bases from J, with 13 bases between. The DNA read from the CDR3 is TGTGCCAGTAGTATAGTTGTAGCGCGAAGCTACGAG. As protein: CASSIVVARSYE. The complete CDR3 protein is CASSIVVARSYEQYF.